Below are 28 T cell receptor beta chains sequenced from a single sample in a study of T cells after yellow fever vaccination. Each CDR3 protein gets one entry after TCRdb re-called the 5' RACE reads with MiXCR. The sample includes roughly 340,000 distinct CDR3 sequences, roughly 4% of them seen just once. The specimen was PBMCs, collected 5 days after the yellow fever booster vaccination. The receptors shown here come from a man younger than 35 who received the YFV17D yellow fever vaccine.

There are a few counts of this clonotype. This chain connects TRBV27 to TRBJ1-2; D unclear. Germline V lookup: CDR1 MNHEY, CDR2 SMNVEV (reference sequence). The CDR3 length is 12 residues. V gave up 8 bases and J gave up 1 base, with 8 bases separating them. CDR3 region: CASRRDNYGYTF. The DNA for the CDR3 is TGTGCCAGCCGTCGGGATAACTATGGCTACACCTTC.

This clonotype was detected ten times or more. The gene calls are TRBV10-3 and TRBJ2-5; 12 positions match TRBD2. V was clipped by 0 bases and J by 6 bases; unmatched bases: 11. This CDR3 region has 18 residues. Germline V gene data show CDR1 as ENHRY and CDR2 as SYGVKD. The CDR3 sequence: CAISESLLAGGIRKTQYF. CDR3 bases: TGTGCCATCAGTGAGTCGTTACTAGCGGGGGGCATTCGGAAGACCCAGTACTTC.

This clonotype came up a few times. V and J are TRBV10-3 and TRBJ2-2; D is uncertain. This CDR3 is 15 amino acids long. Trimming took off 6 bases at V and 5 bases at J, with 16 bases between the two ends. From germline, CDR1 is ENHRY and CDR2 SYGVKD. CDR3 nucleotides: TGTGCCATCAGGGCCGGGCTCCGGCGGACCGGGGAGCTGTTTTTT. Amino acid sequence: CAIRAGLRRTGELFF.

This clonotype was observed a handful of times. The CDR3 protein is CASSEWLTEAFF. For the CDR3, the DNA is TGTGCCAGCAGTGAATGGCTCACTGAAGCTTTCTTT. The chain has TRBV2 and TRBJ1-1; D gene uncertain. Germline CDR1 reads SNHLY; CDR2 reads FYNNEI. The CDR3 covers 12 residues. Trimming stripped 2 bases from V and 4 bases from J, with 5 bases between.

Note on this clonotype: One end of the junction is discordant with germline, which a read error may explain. This CDR3 is CATSDDLAGARSF. DNA of the CDR3: TGTGCCACCAGTGATGATTTAGCGGGGGCCCGATCTTTT. This sequence joins TRBV24-1 and TRBJ2-3; 9 nucleotides agree with TRBD2. There are 13 residues in the CDR3. Per germline, CDR1 KGHDR and CDR2 SFDVKD.

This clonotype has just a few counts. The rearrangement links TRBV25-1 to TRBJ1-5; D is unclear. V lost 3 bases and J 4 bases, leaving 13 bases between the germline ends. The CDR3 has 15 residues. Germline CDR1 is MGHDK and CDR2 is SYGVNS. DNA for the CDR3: TGTGCCAGCAGTGACCAGACATCCCCGAATCAGCCCCAGCATTTT. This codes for CASSDQTSPNQPQHF.

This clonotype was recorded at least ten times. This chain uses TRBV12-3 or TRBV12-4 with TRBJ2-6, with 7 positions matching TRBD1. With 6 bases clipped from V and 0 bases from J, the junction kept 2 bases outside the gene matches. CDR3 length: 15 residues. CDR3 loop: CASSHRGSGANVLTF. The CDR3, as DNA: TGTGCCAGCAGCCACAGGGGCTCTGGGGCCAACGTCCTGACTTTC.

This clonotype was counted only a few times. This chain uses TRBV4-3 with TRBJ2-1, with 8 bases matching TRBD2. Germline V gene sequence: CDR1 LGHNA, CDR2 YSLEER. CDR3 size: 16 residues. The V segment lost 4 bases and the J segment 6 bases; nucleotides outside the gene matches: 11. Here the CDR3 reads CASSPSGTRGSNEQFF. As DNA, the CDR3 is TGCGCCAGCAGCCCATCGGGGACTAGAGGGTCCAATGAGCAGTTCTTC.

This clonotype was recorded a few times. Written as DNA, the CDR3 is TGTGCCAGCAGTTTAGGCCCTACCGGAGGTTCACCCCTCCACTTT. This codes for CASSLGPTGGSPLHF. This chain links TRBV27 with TRBJ1-6; D not certain. V lost 2 bases to trimming and J lost 9 bases, with 14 bases between them. Germline V gene sequence: CDR1 MNHEY, CDR2 SMNVEV (reference sequence). The CDR3 is 15 residues long.

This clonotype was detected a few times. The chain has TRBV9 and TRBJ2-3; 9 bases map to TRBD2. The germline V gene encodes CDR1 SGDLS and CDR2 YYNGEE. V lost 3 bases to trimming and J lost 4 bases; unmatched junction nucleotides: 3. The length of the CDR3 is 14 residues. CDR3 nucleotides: TGTGCCAGCAGCGCGACTAGCGGCCCAGATACGCAGTATTTT. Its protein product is CASSATSGPDTQYF.

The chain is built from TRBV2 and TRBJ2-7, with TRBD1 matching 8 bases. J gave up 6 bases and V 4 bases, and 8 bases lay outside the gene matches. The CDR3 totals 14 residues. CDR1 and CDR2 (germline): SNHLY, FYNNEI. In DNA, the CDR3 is TGTGCCAGCAGTGCTCGGGCAGGGGGCCTCGAGCAGTACTTC. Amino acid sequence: CASSARAGGLEQYF.

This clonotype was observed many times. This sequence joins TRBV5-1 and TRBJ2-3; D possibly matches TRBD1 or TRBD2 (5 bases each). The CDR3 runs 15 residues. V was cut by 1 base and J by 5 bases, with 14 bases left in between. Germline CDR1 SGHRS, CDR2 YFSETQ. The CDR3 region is CASSLMRGAVDTQYF. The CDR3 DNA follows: TGCGCCAGCAGCTTGATGAGGGGCGCCGTAGATACGCAGTATTTT.

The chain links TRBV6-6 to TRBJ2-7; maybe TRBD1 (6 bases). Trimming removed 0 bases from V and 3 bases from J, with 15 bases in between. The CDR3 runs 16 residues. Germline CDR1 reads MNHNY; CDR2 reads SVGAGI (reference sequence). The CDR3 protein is CASSYSTTGISYEQYV. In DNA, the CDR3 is TGTGCCAGCAGTTACTCGACTACAGGGATCAGCTACGAGCAGTACGTC.

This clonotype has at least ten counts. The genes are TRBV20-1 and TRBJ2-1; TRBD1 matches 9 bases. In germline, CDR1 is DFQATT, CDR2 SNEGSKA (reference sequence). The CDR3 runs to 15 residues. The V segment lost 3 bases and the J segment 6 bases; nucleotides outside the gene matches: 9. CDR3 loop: CSARRRQGGSNEQFF. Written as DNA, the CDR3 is TGCAGTGCTAGGCGCAGACAGGGGGGATCCAATGAGCAGTTCTTC.

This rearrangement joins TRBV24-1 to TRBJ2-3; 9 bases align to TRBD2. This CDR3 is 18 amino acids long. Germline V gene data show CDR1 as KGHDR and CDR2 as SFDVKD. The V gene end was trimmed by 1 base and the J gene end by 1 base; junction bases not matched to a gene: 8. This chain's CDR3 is CATSDFGRTSARTDTQYF. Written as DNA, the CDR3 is TGTGCCACCAGTGATTTTGGCAGGACTAGCGCCCGCACAGATACGCAGTATTTT.

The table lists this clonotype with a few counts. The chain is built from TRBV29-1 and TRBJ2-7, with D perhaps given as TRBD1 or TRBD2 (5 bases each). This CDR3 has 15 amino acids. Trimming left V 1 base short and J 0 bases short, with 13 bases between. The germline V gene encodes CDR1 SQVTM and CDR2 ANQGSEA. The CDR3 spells CSVEVGTLSSYEQYF. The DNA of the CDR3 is TGCAGCGTTGAAGTTGGGACCCTGAGCTCCTACGAGCAGTACTTC.

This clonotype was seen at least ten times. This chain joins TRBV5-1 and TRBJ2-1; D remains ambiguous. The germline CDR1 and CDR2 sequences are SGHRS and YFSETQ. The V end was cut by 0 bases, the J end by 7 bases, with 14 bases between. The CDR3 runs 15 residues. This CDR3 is CASSLVPGNKNEQFF. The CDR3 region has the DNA TGCGCCAGCAGCTTGGTCCCGGGCAATAAGAATGAGCAGTTCTTC.

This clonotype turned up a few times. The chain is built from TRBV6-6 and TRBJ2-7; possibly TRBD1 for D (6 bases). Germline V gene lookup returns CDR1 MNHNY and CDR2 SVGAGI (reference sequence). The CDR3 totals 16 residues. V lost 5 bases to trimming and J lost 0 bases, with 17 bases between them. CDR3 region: CASSLMSGVSSYEQYF. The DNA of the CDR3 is TGTGCCAGCAGTCTTATGTCAGGGGTGAGCTCCTACGAGCAGTACTTC.

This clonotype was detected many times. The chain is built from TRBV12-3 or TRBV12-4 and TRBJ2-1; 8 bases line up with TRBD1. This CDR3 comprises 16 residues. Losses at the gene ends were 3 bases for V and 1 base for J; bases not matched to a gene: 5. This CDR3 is CASSFRTGKSYNEQFF. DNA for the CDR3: TGTGCCAGCAGTTTCCGGACAGGGAAATCCTACAATGAGCAGTTCTTC.

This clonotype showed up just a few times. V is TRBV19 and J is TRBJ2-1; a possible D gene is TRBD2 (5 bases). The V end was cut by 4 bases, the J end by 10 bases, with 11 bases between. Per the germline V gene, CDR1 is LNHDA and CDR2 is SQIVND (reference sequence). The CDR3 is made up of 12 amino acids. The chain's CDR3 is CASSTTSGEQFF. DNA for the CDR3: TGTGCCAGTAGTACCACCTCGGGGGAGCAGTTCTTC.

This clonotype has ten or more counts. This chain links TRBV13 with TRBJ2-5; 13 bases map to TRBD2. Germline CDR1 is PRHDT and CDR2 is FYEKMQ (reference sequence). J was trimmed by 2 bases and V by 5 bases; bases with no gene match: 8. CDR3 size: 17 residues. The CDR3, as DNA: TGTGCCAGCAGCCTAAGACTAGCGGGGGGACTTCAAGAGACCCAGTACTTC. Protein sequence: CASSLRLAGGLQETQYF.

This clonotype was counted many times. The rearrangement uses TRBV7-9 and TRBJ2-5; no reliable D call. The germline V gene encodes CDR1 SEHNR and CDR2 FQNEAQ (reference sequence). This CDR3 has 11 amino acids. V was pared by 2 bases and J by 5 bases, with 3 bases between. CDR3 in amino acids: CASSLKETQYF. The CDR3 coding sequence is TGTGCCAGCAGCTTAAAGGAGACCCAGTACTTC.

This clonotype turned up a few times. The DNA for the CDR3 is TGTGCCAGCAGCGAAAGAGGGGATTCCTACGAGCAGTACTTC. It specifies CASSERGDSYEQYF. The chain combines TRBV7-9 with TRBJ2-7, with D perhaps matching TRBD1 or TRBD2 (5 bases each). Looked up from germline, CDR1 is SEHNR and CDR2 is FQNEAQ (reference sequence). This CDR3 has 14 amino acids. Trimming pared 5 bases from V and 1 base from J, leaving 12 bases between.

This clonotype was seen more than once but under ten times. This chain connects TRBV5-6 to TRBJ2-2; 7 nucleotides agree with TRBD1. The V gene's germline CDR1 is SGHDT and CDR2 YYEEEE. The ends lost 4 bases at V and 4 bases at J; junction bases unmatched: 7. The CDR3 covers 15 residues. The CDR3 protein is CASSPDRRFTGELFF. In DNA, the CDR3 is TGTGCCAGCAGCCCGGACAGGCGCTTCACCGGGGAGCTGTTTTTT.

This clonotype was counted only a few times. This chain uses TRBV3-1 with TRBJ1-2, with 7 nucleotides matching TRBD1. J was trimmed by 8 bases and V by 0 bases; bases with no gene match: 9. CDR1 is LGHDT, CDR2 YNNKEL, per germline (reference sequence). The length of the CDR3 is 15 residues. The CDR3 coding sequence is TGTGCCAGCAGCCAAGATAGGGGGCAGGGGAGAGGCTACACCTTC. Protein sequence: CASSQDRGQGRGYTF.

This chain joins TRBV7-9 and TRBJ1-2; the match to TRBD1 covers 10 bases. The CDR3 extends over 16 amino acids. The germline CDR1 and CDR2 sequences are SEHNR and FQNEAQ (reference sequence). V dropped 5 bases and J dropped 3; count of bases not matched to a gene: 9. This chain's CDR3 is CASSKGQGGVDYGYTF. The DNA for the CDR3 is TGTGCCAGCAGCAAAGGACAGGGGGGCGTCGACTATGGCTACACCTTC. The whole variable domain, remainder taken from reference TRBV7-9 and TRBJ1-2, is DTGVSQNPRHKITKRGQNVTFRCDPISEHNRLYWYRQTLGQGPEFLTYFQNEAQLEKSRLLSDRFSAERPKGSFSTLEIQRTEQGDSAMYLCASSKGQGGVDYGYTFGSGTRLTVV.

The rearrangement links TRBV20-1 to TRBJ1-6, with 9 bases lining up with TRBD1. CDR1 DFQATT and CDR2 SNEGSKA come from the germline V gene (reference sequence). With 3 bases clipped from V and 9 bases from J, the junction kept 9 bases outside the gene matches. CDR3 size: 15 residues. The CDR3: CSARTGGSGRSPLHF. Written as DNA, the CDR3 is TGCAGTGCTAGGACAGGGGGAAGCGGACGTTCACCCCTCCACTTT.

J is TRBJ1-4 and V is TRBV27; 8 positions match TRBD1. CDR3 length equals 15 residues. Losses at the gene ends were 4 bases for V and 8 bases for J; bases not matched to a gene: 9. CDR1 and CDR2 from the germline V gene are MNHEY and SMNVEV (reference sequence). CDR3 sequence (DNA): TGTGCCAGCAGTTCCGGGACAGGCCGAATAGAAAAACTGTTTTTT. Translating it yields CASSSGTGRIEKLFF.